The 2 T cell receptor beta chains below come from one sample, sequenced in a study of blood T cell repertoires in COVID-19 (dated by TCRdb to about 2020). The library was generated by the immunoSEQ multiplex PCR assay. TCRdb took this table from immuneACCESS and kept in-frame rearrangements with V and J called. Such tables lack part of the clones; where checked against another copy, unresolved V genes explain under half of the gap, and the rest is unexplained. This sample holds almost 500,000 clones; about 85% were observed only once. The ten largest clones take up 6.5% to 9.5% of the sample. Sequencing was carried out using PBMCs or T cells enriched from blood (not recorded which). These receptors all stem from a woman aged 55-70 years who had recovered from COVID-19.

The CDR3 DNA sequence: TGTGCCAGCAGTGTGTCGCGTTTTACAGATACGCAGTATTTT. This gives the protein CASSVSRFTDTQYF. The V and J genes are TRBV2 and TRBJ2-3; D is unclear. Germline V gene data show CDR1 as SNHLY and CDR2 as FYNNEI. This CDR3 spans 14 amino acids. Trimming stripped 4 bases from V and 3 bases from J, with 11 bases between.

In regard to this clone: Other DNA sequences in the sample encode the same CDR3. The rearrangement uses TRBV3-1 (or the pseudogene TRBV3-2) and TRBJ1-3; 11 bases fit TRBD1. J was trimmed by 4 bases and V by 1 base; bases with no gene match: 3. The CDR3 consists of 16 residues. Germline CDR1 LGHDT, CDR2 YNNKEL (reference sequence). Written as DNA, the CDR3 is TGTGCCAGCAGCCAAGGGACAGGGGGCGCGGGAAACACCATATATTTT. Amino acids: CASSQGTGGAGNTIYF.